This T cell receptor beta chain was sequenced in a study of T cell responses to AZD1222 COVID-19 vaccine. Concerning this clone: Its antigen is as yet unknown.

V dropped 3 bases and J dropped 12 bases, with 9 bases sitting between them. CDR1 SNHLY and CDR2 FYNNEI come from the germline V gene. The CDR3 is made up of 11 amino acids. TCRdb's copy holds only in-frame clones and misses some; the assay was immunoSEQ multiplex PCR. The table has about 100,000 clones, about 89% seen once. Whole-study findings and limits: Spike-wide vaccine-associated CD4 TCRs dominated at 160-218 and 743-854. Most donors were white British and more were female, and clonal diversity was possibly underestimated. Spike-specific TCR repertoires showed rising breadth and depth after two AZD1222 doses.

Sequenced material: peripheral blood, taken 28 days after the second dose of the MenACWY control vaccine. J is TRBJ2-1 and V is TRBV2; D uncertain. This receptor was identified in an adult who received the MenACWY meningococcal vaccine as a control. The CDR3 protein is CASSEGTPQFF. DNA of the CDR3: TGTGCCAGCAGTGAGGGCACTCCGCAGTTCTTC.